This TCR beta chain appears in the sequencing data of a study of healthy donors' naive CD4 and CD8 T cells (dated by TCRdb to 2015 to 2017). Background on the whole study: The donors were selected to cover three age groups of six people each (20-25, 40-50 and 60-70 years), had a mean age of 44, and were half female. The TCR alpha libraries followed the same workflow as the beta chain, except for a newly designed primer set that covered all functional IMGT alpha gene variants. The study sequenced rearranged TCR alpha and beta chains from naive CD4+ and CD8+ T cells to test how TCR variation relates to lineage commitment. Peripheral blood mononuclear cells were obtained from 15 to 20 unrelated, healthy individuals. The donors were HLA-typed by sequencing at HLA-A, -B, -C, -DRB1, -DQB1 and -DPB1, using the SBTexcellerator protocol, an ABI3130xl analyzer and SBTengine software. Study-level results and caveats: Because the alpha and beta chains were sequenced in bulk, pairing them was not possible, and so effects of the combined chains went unevaluated. In both chains, CD4+ lineage was associated with a positively charged CDR3, and CD8+ lineage was associated with a negatively charged CDR3. Around 12% of the variance in CD4/CD8 propensity appeared to be explained jointly by V genes, J genes and CDR3 charge, in a largely additive manner. Possible repertoire bias arising from homeostatic proliferation of naive T cells was not directly addressed. Bias between naive CD4+ and CD8+ cells was reportedly observed for most V and J gene segments, consistently across donors and independently of HLA genotype.

Cells with a CD4+CD8-CD45RO-CD45RA+ profile were isolated by FACS and defined as naive CD4+ T cells, and those with a CD8+CD4-CD45RA+CD27bright profile were defined as naive CD8+ T cells. Antibodies against CD4 (RPA-T4), CD8 (SK1), CD27 (O323), CD45RA (HI100) and CD45RO (UCHL1) were used for sorting. In the germline V gene, CDR1 corresponds to MNHEY and CDR2 to SVGAGI. The junction shows trimming of 2 bases on V and 6 bases on J, plus 20 bases between the germline ends. Including cysteine and phenylalanine, the CDR3 has 16 amino acids. The CDR3 DNA has 48 bases and is translated from base 1. Details on this clonotype: No cognate antigen has been identified for it. Qualities for individual bases were not recorded, and no much larger clone is one base off.

TCRdb shows the sequencer as 454 GS FLX Titanium. A previously published linear amplification protocol was used to build TCR libraries from roughly 0.5 ug of total RNA. Sequencing was carried out on the Roche/454 Genome Sequencer using Titanium chemistry. Per the original workflow: From about 5 of the healthy donors, a total of roughly 78,000 rearranged TCR alpha transcripts were sequenced. Duplicate transcripts were removed, and each unique TCR clonotype was defined by its CDR3 junction following IMGT nomenclature. Logistic regression in R 2.13.0 modeled CD4 versus CD8 status as a function of V and J genes, with adjustment for donor effects and Bonferroni correction for multiple testing. TCRdb took the public reads, trimmed them with fastp at Q25, ran MiXCR for clone calling and kept in-frame beta chains. Rows with a matching CDR3 protein are joined into one entry that keeps the most common DNA and genes. V and J calls and clone size were set by TCRdb, not the authors. A total of approximately 180,000 distinct CDR3 sequences appear in this sample, over 60% of them only once. The ten most abundant clones make up less than 2.5% of the sample.

The rearranged segments are TRBV6-5 and TRBJ2-7; the D region is possibly TRBD1 or TRBD2, each matching across 6 bases. Sequenced sample: naive CD4+ and CD8+ T cells sorted from blood, pooled from several donors. Sample cell subset or site, as interpreted from the label and publication: FACS-sorted naive CD4+ (CD45RO-CD45RA+) and naive CD8+ (CD45RA+CD27bright) T cells. The sequence came from a pool of human donors in good health; the sample pools cells from several healthy donors. The CDR3 protein is CASSYPRGLRSPEQYF. DNA sequence: TGTGCCAGCAGTTACCCCAGGGGACTTAGGAGTCCCGAGCAGTACTTC.